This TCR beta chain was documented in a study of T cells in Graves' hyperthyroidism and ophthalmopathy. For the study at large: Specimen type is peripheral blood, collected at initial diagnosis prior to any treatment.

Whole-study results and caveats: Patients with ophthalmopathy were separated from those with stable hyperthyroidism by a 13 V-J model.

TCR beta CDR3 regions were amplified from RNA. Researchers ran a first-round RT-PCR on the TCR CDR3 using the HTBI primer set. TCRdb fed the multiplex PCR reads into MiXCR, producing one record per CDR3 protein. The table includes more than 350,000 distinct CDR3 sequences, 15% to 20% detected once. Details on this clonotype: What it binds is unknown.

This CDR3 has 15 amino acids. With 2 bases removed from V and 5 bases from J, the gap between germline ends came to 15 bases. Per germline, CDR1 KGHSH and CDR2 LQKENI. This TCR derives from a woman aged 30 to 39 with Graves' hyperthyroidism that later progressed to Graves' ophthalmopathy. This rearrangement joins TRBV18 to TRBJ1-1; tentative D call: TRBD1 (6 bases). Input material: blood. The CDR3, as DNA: TGTGCCAGCTCACCAGGCGGGGGGGCGAATACTGAAGCTTTCTTT. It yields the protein CASSPGGGANTEAFF.